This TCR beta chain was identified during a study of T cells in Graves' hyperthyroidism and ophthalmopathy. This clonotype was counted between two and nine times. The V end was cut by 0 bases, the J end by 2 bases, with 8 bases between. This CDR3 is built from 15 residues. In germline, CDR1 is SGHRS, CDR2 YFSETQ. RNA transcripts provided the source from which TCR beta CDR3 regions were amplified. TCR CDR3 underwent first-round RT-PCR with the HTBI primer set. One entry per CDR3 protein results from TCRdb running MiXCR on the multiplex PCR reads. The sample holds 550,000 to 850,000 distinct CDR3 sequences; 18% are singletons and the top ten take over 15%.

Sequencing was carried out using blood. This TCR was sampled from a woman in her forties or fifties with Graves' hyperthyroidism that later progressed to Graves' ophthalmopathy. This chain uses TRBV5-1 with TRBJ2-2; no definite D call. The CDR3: CASSLGRKNTGELFF. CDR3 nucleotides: TGCGCCAGCAGCTTGGGGCGGAAAAACACCGGGGAGCTGTTTTTT.